A single sample gave rise to the 17 T cell receptor beta chains below, sequenced in a study of blood T cell repertoires in COVID-19. The protocol was immunoSEQ multiplex PCR, while the TCRdb copy is restricted to in-frame clones and leaves out a portion. This table holds about 280,000 clones, about four fifths found once. Sequences were obtained from PBMCs or T cells enriched from blood (not recorded which). The origin of the receptors is a man aged 35-49 years who had been exposed to COVID-19.

The rearrangement links TRBV6-5 to TRBJ1-6; 8 bases agree with TRBD1. CDR3 length: 15 amino acids. Trimming took 5 bases from V and 6 from J; bases not matched to a gene: 6. Germline CDR1 and CDR2: MNHEY and SVGAGI. As DNA, the CDR3 is TGTGCCAGCAGTAGAGGACAGGGCTTTAATTCACCCCTCCACTTT. Its translation is CASSRGQGFNSPLHF.

The chain links TRBV12-3 or TRBV12-4 to TRBJ2-1, with D uncertain. Trimming stripped 5 bases from V and 5 bases from J, with 10 bases between. The CDR3 covers 13 residues. The CDR3 region has the DNA TGTGCCAGCAGTGAACGAGGAGACAATGAGCAGTTCTTC. Translated, it gives CASSERGDNEQFF.

The chain carries TRBV7-3 and TRBJ2-3; no reliable D call. CDR3 length: 11 residues. Germline CDR1 and CDR2: SGHTA and FQGTGA. V lost 8 bases to trimming and J lost 2 bases, with 5 bases between them. The CDR3 bases are TGTGCCAGCCTTCCCACAGATACGCAGTATTTT. It translates to CASLPTDTQYF.

The chain has TRBV29-1 and TRBJ1-4; no definite D call. CDR1 is SQVTM, CDR2 ANQGSEA, per germline. The ends were cut back, 5 bases at V and 6 bases at J, with 13 bases in the middle. The CDR3 length is 13 residues. DNA for the CDR3: TGCAGCGTTCGGCCGGGGAGCGATGAAAAACTGTTTTTT. Translating it yields CSVRPGSDEKLFF.

The V and J genes are TRBV20-1 and TRBJ1-5, with D unresolved. This CDR3 comprises 14 residues. V was trimmed by 3 bases and J by 4 bases, leaving 13 bases between them. Germline V lookup: CDR1 DFQATT, CDR2 SNEGSKA (reference sequence). CDR3: CSASGHEVNQPQHF. CDR3 sequence (DNA): TGCAGTGCTAGTGGGCACGAAGTAAATCAGCCCCAGCATTTT.

DNA of the CDR3: TGTGCCAGCAGCTCTGGACTAGCGGGAGAGGAGACCCAGTACTTC. This gives the protein CASSSGLAGEETQYF. This rearrangement joins TRBV11-2 to TRBJ2-5; 13 bases align to TRBD2. Looked up from germline, CDR1 is SGHAT and CDR2 is FQNNGV. This CDR3 comprises 15 residues. Trimming at V came to 4 bases and at J to 5 bases, leaving 4 bases not matched to a gene.

The chain recombines TRBV30 with TRBJ1-4, with TRBD1 matching over 7 bases. The V gene's germline CDR1 is GTSNPN and CDR2 SVGIG (reference sequence). The CDR3 is made up of 13 amino acids. Trimming at V came to 3 bases and at J to 8 bases, leaving 6 bases not matched to a gene. The CDR3 DNA reads as TGTGCCTGGAGAGACCCAGGGGGAGAAAAACTGTTTTTT. Translating it yields CAWRDPGGEKLFF.

This clone was seen just once. The chain joins TRBV19 to TRBJ2-7, with a weak D call TRBD2 (5 bases). Germline V gene lookup returns CDR1 LNHDA and CDR2 SQIVND (reference sequence). The CDR3 is 21 amino acids. Trimming shortened V by 3 bases and J by 0 bases, and 30 bases separated the two germline ends. CDR3 coding DNA: TGTGCCAGTAGTATGAACACCTTAGGCCGGGCGGGCAGGTTATTCTCCTACGAGCAGTACTTC. Translated, it gives CASSMNTLGRAGRLFSYEQYF.

The V and J genes are TRBV7-3 and TRBJ1-1; D may be TRBD1 (5 bases). The V and J ends lost 7 bases and 5 bases respectively, with 11 bases between them. The germline V gene encodes CDR1 SGHTA and CDR2 FQGTGA. This CDR3 spans 12 amino acids. CDR3 nucleotides: TGTGCCAGCAACTCGGGGGGGACTGAAGCTTTCTTT. Protein: CASNSGGTEAFF.

This clone was seen only once. The chain combines TRBV19 with TRBJ2-3; D is perhaps TRBD2 (5 bases). CDR3 length equals 15 residues. Trimming pared 5 bases from V and 2 bases from J, leaving 14 bases between. Germline loops: CDR1 LNHDA, CDR2 SQIVND (reference sequence). The DNA of the CDR3 is TGTGCCAGTAGTGGCCGCGGGTTATCCACAGATACGCAGTATTTT. Its translation is CASSGRGLSTDTQYF.

This CDR3 is CASSLGGTAGNTIYF. The CDR3 DNA reads TGTGCCAGCAGCTTAGGCGGGACGGCTGGAAACACCATATATTTT. The chain recombines TRBV11-2 with TRBJ1-3, with a weak D call TRBD1 (5 bases). Germline assignment: CDR1 SGHAT and CDR2 FQNNGV. Trimming pared 1 base from V and 2 bases from J, leaving 9 bases between. There are 15 residues in the CDR3.

The genes are TRBV6-6 and TRBJ1-6; 7 nucleotides match TRBD1. The CDR3 is 16 amino acids. From germline, CDR1 is MNHNY and CDR2 SVGAGI (reference sequence). Losses at the gene ends were 6 bases for V and 0 bases for J; bases not matched to a gene: 5. CDR3 protein: CASRGGLGSYNSPLHF. CDR3 nucleotides: TGTGCCAGCAGAGGGGGCTTAGGCTCCTATAATTCACCCCTCCACTTT.

The rearrangement uses TRBV7-2 and TRBJ2-7; no reliable D call. CDR3 length: 14 amino acids. Trimming removed 10 bases from V and 1 base from J, with 17 bases in between. The germline gives CDR1 SGHTA, CDR2 FQGNSA. The CDR3 coding sequence is TGTGCCATCCCACTAAGCGCGATGTCCTACGAGCAGTACTTC. This encodes CAIPLSAMSYEQYF.

DNA of the CDR3: TGTGCTAGTGGTTTGGTACAAAGGGGCCTTCAGCCCCAGCATTTT. Translated: CASGLVQRGLQPQHF. The V call is TRBV12-5, the J call TRBJ1-5; D is perhaps TRBD1 (5 bases). This CDR3 has 15 amino acids. Trimming took 0 bases from V and 6 from J, leaving 12 bases between them. The germline gives CDR1 LGHNT, CDR2 FRNRAP.

The chain joins TRBV7-9 to TRBJ2-1; no clear D. In germline, CDR1 is SEHNR, CDR2 FQNEAQ (reference sequence). The V gene lost 5 bases and the J gene lost 8 bases, with 16 bases spanning the gap. The CDR3 has 14 residues. CDR3 nucleotides: TGTGCCAGCAGCCCCCCTCCAACTCCGGATGAGCAGTTCTTC. It translates to CASSPPPTPDEQFF.

The chain combines TRBV7-6 with TRBJ1-4; the D gene is possibly TRBD1 (6 bases). V was cut by 5 bases and J by 8 bases, with 18 bases left in between. Per the germline V gene, CDR1 is SGHVS and CDR2 is FNYEAQ. The CDR3 is 15 amino acids. CDR3 region: CASSARGANWEKLFF. The DNA for the CDR3 is TGTGCCAGCAGCGCGCGGGGGGCGAATTGGGAAAAACTGTTTTTT.

This sequence joins TRBV5-1 and TRBJ2-3; the D gene is possibly TRBD1 (6 bases). Trimming took off 0 bases at V and 2 bases at J, with 10 bases between the two ends. The CDR3 covers 15 residues. From germline, CDR1 is SGHRS and CDR2 YFSETQ. Written as DNA, the CDR3 is TGCGCCAGCAGCTTGGGGGACATTTTCACAGATACGCAGTATTTT. Its translation: CASSLGDIFTDTQYF.